This TCR beta chain was captured in a study of T cell repertoires in ileal Crohn's disease. Study-wide background: Postoperative therapy was given to about half: roughly 11 thiopurines, 18 anti-TNF agents.

Study-wide results and limits: Endoscopic recurrence occurred in every patient whose clonality exceeded 26.8%.

As for this clone: What it recognizes is unknown.

Sequencing used immunoSEQ multiplex PCR; TCRdb keeps in-frame clones, though not all of them. Of thousands of clones listed, approximately 79% are singletons. Deletions cut 4 bases from V and 0 bases from J, with 14 bases between. CDR3 length: 16 residues. CDR1 is SGDLS and CDR2 is YYNGEE in the germline V gene. V is TRBV9 and J is TRBJ2-1, with a weak D call TRBD1 (6 bases). The source material was ileal tissue. The TCR was taken from an adult with Crohn's disease. The DNA of the CDR3 is TGTGCCAGCAGCCCAGGACAGTTTGACTCCTACAATGAGCAGTTCTTC. Its translation is CASSPGQFDSYNEQFF.